This TCR beta chain comes out of a study of T cell responses to AZD1222 COVID-19 vaccine. Measured with immunoSEQ multiplex PCR; TCRdb has only the in-frame clones, and not every one. This table holds 110,000 or so clones, 80% to 90% found once. Material: peripheral blood, obtained on day 0 of AZD1222 vaccination. The sequence derives from an adult in good health.

As DNA, the CDR3 is TGCGCCAGCAGCCGCGGGACAGGATTCTACGAGCAGTACTTC. Translating gives CASSRGTGFYEQYF. The gene calls are TRBV4-1 and TRBJ2-7, with 8 positions matching TRBD1. The CDR3 sequence is 14 residues long. V trimming: 4 bases; J trimming: 3 bases; junction bases outside the gene matches: 5. Germline V gene sequence: CDR1 MGHRA, CDR2 YSYEKL.